This TCR beta chain was captured by sequencing in a study of metastatic and nonmetastatic thyroid tumors. Whole-study context: Thyroid patients, malignant and benign, had repertoires compared across blood and tumor or nodule tissue.

Thyroid surgery was preceded by no treatment in any patient. This clone was counted a few times. Given a much more abundant clone one base away, this may be a read error. The CDR3 is made up of 17 amino acids. Germline V gene lookup returns CDR1 ENHRY and CDR2 SYGVKD. V was pared by 4 bases and J by 5 bases, with 13 bases of the junction left unmatched. TCRdb reanalyzed the PCR reads via MiXCR. The sample consists of about 40,000 clones, roughly 14% of them appearing once. The sequencing input was blood. This chain connects TRBV10-3 to TRBJ2-2; 7 bases match TRBD2. The receptor was isolated from a female donor with papillary thyroid cancer or a benign thyroid nodule (not recorded which). Some clones in this sample may be carry-over from other donors' samples. DNA of the CDR3: TGTGCCATCAGTGCCTGGGGGTGGGAGGGCCGGACCGGGGAGCTGTTTTTT. Protein sequence: CAISAWGWEGRTGELFF.